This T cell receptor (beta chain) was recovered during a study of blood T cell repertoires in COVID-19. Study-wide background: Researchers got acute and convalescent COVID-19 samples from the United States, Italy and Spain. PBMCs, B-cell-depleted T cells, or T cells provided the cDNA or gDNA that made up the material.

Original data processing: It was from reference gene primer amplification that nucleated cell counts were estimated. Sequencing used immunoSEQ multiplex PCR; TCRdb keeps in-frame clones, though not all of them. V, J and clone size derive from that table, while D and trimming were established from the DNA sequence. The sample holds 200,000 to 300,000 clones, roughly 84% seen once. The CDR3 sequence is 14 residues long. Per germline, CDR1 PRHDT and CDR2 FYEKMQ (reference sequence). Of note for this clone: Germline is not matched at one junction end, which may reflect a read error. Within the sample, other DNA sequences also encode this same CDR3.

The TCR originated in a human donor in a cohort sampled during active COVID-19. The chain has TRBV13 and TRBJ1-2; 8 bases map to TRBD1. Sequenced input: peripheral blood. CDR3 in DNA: TGCGCCAGCAGCGCTCGGACAGGGAACTATGGCTACACCTTC. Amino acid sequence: CASSARTGNYGYTF.